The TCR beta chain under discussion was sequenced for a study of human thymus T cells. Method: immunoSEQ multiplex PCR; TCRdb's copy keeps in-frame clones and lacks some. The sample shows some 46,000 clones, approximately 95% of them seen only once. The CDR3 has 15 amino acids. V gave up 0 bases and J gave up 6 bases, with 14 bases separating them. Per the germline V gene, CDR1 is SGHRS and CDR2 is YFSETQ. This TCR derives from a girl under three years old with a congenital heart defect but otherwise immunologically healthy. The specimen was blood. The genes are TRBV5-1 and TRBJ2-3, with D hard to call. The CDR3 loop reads CASSLGLLSPDTQYF. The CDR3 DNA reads TGCGCCAGCAGCTTGGGCCTCTTAAGTCCGGATACGCAGTATTTT.